A single T cell receptor beta chain is shown here with its context. V gave up 4 bases and J gave up 2 bases; unmatched junction bases: 4. CDR1 and CDR2 (germline): LGHNA, YSLEER. The CDR3 extends over 14 amino acids. Original analysis: Counts of nucleated cells, estimated from reference gene primer amplification, were obtained. Sequencing used immunoSEQ multiplex PCR; TCRdb keeps in-frame clones, though not all of them. For V, J and clone size, that table is used; D and trimming come from the DNA. The data contain 350,000 to 400,000 clones, around 89% of them seen just once; the ten biggest clones take up about 1.1%. This record comes from a study of blood T cell repertoires in COVID-19.

The TCR sequence derives from a young woman who had recovered from COVID-19. Material for sequencing was PBMCs or T cells enriched from blood (not recorded which). The rearrangement links TRBV4-3 to TRBJ2-7; 8 nucleotides align to TRBD1. The CDR3 loop is CASSPGRGPYEQYF. The CDR3 coding sequence is TGCGCCAGCAGCCCCGGCAGGGGGCCCTACGAGCAGTACTTC.